The rows below give T cell receptor beta chains drawn from one sample of a study of blood T cell repertoires in COVID-19. The data were produced by immunoSEQ multiplex PCR, yet TCRdb's version contains in-frame clones alone and is incomplete. The sample holds around 300,000 clones, roughly 87% seen once. The sample consisted of peripheral blood. The receptors originated from a young man with active or convalescent COVID-19. CDR3s include the opening cysteine and the closing phenylalanine or tryptophan. The D gene is left open where the match is weak. Clone size is given for some rows only: seen once, a few or many times, or a class if the clone is expanded.

j_gene | v_gene | d_gene | len | abundance | CDR3nt | CDR3aa
TRBJ2-3 | TRBV18 | TRBD2 | 19 | - | TGTGCCAGCTCACCTGAGGTAGCGGGGGGTTTGCACCGATTGGATACGCAGTATTTT | CASSPEVAGGLHRLDTQYF
TRBJ2-7 | TRBV28 | TRBD2 | 15 | - | TGTGCCAGCAACGCCCCGGGACTAGCCCAGAACGAGCAGTACTTC | CASNAPGLAQNEQYF
TRBJ1-4 | TRBV4-3 | - | 14 | - | TGCGCCAGCAGCCAAGAATTGGCATCGGGTGAACTGTTTTTT | CASSQELASGELFF
TRBJ1-2 | TRBV29-1 | TRBD1 | 11 | - | TGCAGCGTTCAGGGGGCGTATGGCTACACCTTC | CSVQGAYGYTF
TRBJ2-1 | TRBV19 | TRBD2 | 13 | - | TGTGCCAGTAGTTCGACTAGCGGGGGTGAGCAGTTCTTC | CASSSTSGGEQFF
TRBJ2-1 | TRBV5-8 | - | 13 | - | TGTGCCAGCAGCCAGACACTAGTCGCTGAGCAGTTCTTC | CASSQTLVAEQFF
TRBJ2-7 | TRBV28 | TRBD1 | 16 | - | TGTGCCAGCGCCCGTCCTAGAGAGCACAGGGGCTACGAGCAGTACTTC | CASARPREHRGYEQYF
TRBJ2-5 | TRBV5-6 | - | 13 | - | TGTGCCAGCAGCCCAGGGCTGGGAGAGACCCAGTACTTC | CASSPGLGETQYF
TRBJ1-2 | TRBV19 | - | 14 | - | TGTGCCAGTAGTATGGGAGCAATTAACTATGGCTACACCTTC | CASSMGAINYGYTF
TRBJ2-1 | TRBV6-5 | TRBD2 | 15 | - | TGTGCCAGCAGTTACTTGCGGGAGACTTACAATGAGCAGTTCTTC | CASSYLRETYNEQFF
TRBJ2-7 | TRBV10-3 | - | 14 | - | TGTGCCATCAGGTCACCCACAGGGAACGGCGAGCAGTACTTC | CAIRSPTGNGEQYF
TRBJ2-7 | TRBV4-3 | TRBD1 | 16 | - | TGCGCCAGCAGCCAAGATCTTAGGACAGGGGTAGACGAGCAGTACTTC | CASSQDLRTGVDEQYF
TRBJ2-1 | TRBV9 | - | 12 | - | TGTGCCAGCAGCGTACAGGGCAATGAGCAGTTCTTC | CASSVQGNEQFF
TRBJ1-3 | TRBV15 | TRBD1 | 21 | - | TGTGCCACCAGCAGAGATGTTTTTATTTGGACAGGGGGCAGTCACGGAAACACCATATATTTT | CATSRDVFIWTGGSHGNTIYF
TRBJ2-2 | TRBV3-1/TRBV3-2 | - | 16 | - | TGTGCCAGCAGCCAAGCCGCTAGCGCAAACACCGGGGAGCTGTTTTTT | CASSQAASANTGELFF
TRBJ2-7 | TRBV5-1 | - | 13 | - | TGCGCCAGCAGAGTGGGAGAGTCCTACGAGCAGTACTTC | CASRVGESYEQYF
TRBJ2-7 | TRBV4-3 | - | 15 | - | TGCGCCAGCAGCCAAGCACCCTGGAGCTCCTACGAGCAGTACTTC | CASSQAPWSSYEQYF
TRBJ2-7 | TRBV7-2 | TRBD2 | 15 | once | TGTGCCAGCAGCTCCGATGGGGGGGGGAACTACGAGCAGTACTTC | CASSSDGGGNYEQYF
TRBJ2-7 | TRBV11-2 | TRBD1 | 15 | - | TGTGCCAGCAGCCCACGACAGGGATGGTCCTACGAGCAGTACTTC | CASSPRQGWSYEQYF
TRBJ1-5 | TRBV28 | - | 15 | - | TGTGCCAGCACCGGTAGCGCAGGGGGCAATCAGCCCCAGCATTTT | CASTGSAGGNQPQHF
TRBJ2-3 | TRBV18 | TRBD2 | 17 | - | TGTGCCAGCTCACAATTTAGCGGGAGGGCCTACACAGATACGCAGTATTTT | CASSQFSGRAYTDTQYF
TRBJ1-1 | TRBV3-1/TRBV3-2 | - | 14 | - | TGTGCCAGCTCAATGGCCATCAAAAACACTGAAGCTTTCTTT | CASSMAIKNTEAFF
TRBJ2-1 | TRBV11-2 | TRBD1 | 15 | - | TGTGCCAGCAGCTCTTTTCGACAGGGTTACAATGAGCAGTTCTTC | CASSSFRQGYNEQFF
TRBJ2-5 | TRBV7-2 | - | 12 | - | TGTGCCAGCAGCTTCGAGTGGGAGACCCAGTACTTC | CASSFEWETQYF
TRBJ1-5 | TRBV5-5 | - | 14 | - | TGTGCCAGCAGCTTACGGACAGTCAATCAGCCCCAGCATTTT | CASSLRTVNQPQHF
TRBJ2-3 | TRBV7-9 | - | 12 | - | TGTGCCAGCAGCTCCCCGACAGATACGCAGTATTTT | CASSSPTDTQYF
TRBJ2-3 | TRBV11-2 | - | 12 | once | TGTGCCAGCAGCTTAGGGGCGGATACGCAGTATTTT | CASSLGADTQYF
TRBJ2-1 | TRBV20-1 | - | 10 | - | TGCAGTGCGGGAGTCAATGAGCAGTTCTTC | CSAGVNEQFF
TRBJ2-1 | TRBV27 | TRBD1 | 14 | - | TGTGCCAGCAGTGGACAGGGGAGGCGGAATGAGCAGTTCTTC | CASSGQGRRNEQFF
TRBJ1-4 | TRBV23-1 | - | 13 | once | TGCGCCAGCAGTCAATCGCGCCCTGAAAAACTGTTTTTT | CASSQSRPEKLFF
TRBJ2-7 | TRBV4-3 | TRBD2 | 16 | - | TGCGCCAGCAGCCAAGATGAGCGCGGGGGAACCTACGAGCAGTACTTC | CASSQDERGGTYEQYF
TRBJ1-1 | TRBV19 | - | 15 | - | TGTGCCAGTAGTATAGTCTCTGGGGGCATGACTGAAGCTTTCTTT | CASSIVSGGMTEAFF
TRBJ1-2 | TRBV7-9 | - | 13 | - | TGTGCCAGCAGCCCACGGCAGGATGGTGGCTACACCTTC | CASSPRQDGGYTF
TRBJ2-1 | TRBV7-8 | TRBD2 | 15 | - | TGTGCCAGCAGCATATACGGGGGGAATTACAATGAGCAGTTCTTC | CASSIYGGNYNEQFF
TRBJ2-1 | TRBV24-1 | - | 12 | - | TGTGCCACCAGTGTTCAGCGCAATGAGCAGTTCTTC | CATSVQRNEQFF
TRBJ1-6 | TRBV9 | - | 13 | - | TGTGCCAGCAGCGTAACCTTATCGGGAGCCCTCCACTTT | CASSVTLSGALHF
TRBJ2-3 | TRBV18 | TRBD2 | 14 | - | TGTGCCAGCTCAAGGGGACTAGCTCCAGATACGCAGTATTTT | CASSRGLAPDTQYF
TRBJ2-5 | TRBV5-1 | - | 15 | - | TGCGCCAGCAGCTTATCACCGCGAGTACAAGAGACCCAGTACTTC | CASSLSPRVQETQYF
TRBJ1-6 | TRBV6-5 | TRBD1 | 14 | once | TGTGCCAGCAGCCTCAGGGGGCTTAATTCACCCCTCCACTTT | CASSLRGLNSPLHF
TRBJ2-1 | TRBV11-2 | TRBD2 | 16 | - | TGTGCCAGCAGCTCCCGGGGCGGGAGTCTGGGCAATGAGCAGTTCTTC | CASSSRGGSLGNEQFF
TRBJ2-5 | TRBV15 | TRBD2 | 11 | - | TGTGCCACCTCAGCTGGGAGGGCCCAGTACTTC | CATSAGRAQYF
TRBJ1-1 | TRBV4-1 | - | 14 | - | TGCGCCAGCAGCCAAGAGGGACAATACACTGAAGCTTTCTTT | CASSQEGQYTEAFF
TRBJ1-1 | TRBV6-5 | TRBD1 | 15 | - | TGTGCCAGCAGTCCCCGGGACAGGTTGAACACTGAAGCTTTCTTT | CASSPRDRLNTEAFF
TRBJ1-4 | TRBV10-3 | - | 12 | few | TGTGCCATCAGTGAGGGCGGTGAAAAACTGTTTTTT | CAISEGGEKLFF
TRBJ2-2 | TRBV4-1 | - | 18 | once | TGCGCCAGCAGAAGTGTATTCGGCAGCCAGGGTAGTGGCGGGGAGCTGTTTTTT | CASRSVFGSQGSGGELFF
TRBJ1-1 | TRBV5-4 | - | 15 | - | TGTGCCAGCACCTCACGGGGAACGATTAACACTGAAGCTTTCTTT | CASTSRGTINTEAFF
TRBJ2-5 | TRBV4-1 | TRBD2 | 14 | - | TGCGCCAGCAGTCCAAGCGGGGGGCGGGAGACCCAGTACTTC | CASSPSGGRETQYF
TRBJ1-6 | TRBV7-2 | - | 11 | - | TGTGCCAGCACCGACACAGTACCCCTCCACTTT | CASTDTVPLHF